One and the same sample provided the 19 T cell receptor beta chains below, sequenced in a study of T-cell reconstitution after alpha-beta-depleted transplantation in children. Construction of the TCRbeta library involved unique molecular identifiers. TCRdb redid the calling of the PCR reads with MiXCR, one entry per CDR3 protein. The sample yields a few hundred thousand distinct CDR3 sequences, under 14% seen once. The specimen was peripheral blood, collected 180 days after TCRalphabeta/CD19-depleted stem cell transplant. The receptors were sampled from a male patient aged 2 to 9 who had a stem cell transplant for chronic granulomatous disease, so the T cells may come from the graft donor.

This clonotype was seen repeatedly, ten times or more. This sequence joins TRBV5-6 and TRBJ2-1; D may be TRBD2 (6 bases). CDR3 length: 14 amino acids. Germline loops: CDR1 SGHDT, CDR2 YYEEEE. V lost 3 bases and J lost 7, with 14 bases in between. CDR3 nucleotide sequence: TGTGCCAGCAGCTCTCGGGTTCGGGGGAATGAGCAGTTCTTC. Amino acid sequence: CASSSRVRGNEQFF.

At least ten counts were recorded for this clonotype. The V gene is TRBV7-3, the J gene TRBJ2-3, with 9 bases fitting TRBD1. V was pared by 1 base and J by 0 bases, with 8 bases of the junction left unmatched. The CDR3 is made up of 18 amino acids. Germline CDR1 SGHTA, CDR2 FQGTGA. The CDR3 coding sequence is TGTGCCAGCAGCTTAAGGGTTGGGGACAGGGAGAGCACAGATACGCAGTATTTT. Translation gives CASSLRVGDRESTDTQYF.

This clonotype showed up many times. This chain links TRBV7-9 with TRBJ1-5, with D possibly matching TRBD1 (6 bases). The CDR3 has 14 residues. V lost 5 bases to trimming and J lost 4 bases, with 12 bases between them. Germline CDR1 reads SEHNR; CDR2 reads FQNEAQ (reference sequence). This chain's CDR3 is CASSERGDNQPQHF. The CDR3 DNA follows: TGTGCCAGCAGCGAGAGGGGGGATAATCAGCCCCAGCATTTT. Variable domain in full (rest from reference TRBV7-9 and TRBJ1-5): DTGVSQNPRHKITKRGQNVTFRCDPISEHNRLYWYRQTLGQGPEFLTYFQNEAQLEKSRLLSDRFSAERPKGSFSTLEIQRTEQGDSAMYLCASSERGDNQPQHFGDGTRLSIL.

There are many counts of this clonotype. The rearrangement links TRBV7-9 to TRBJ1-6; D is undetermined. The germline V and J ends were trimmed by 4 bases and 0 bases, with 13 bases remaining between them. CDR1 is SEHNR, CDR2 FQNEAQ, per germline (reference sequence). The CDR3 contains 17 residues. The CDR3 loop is CASSSHDTSSYNSPLHF. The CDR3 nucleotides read TGTGCCAGCAGCTCCCACGACACGAGCTCCTATAATTCACCCCTCCACTTT.

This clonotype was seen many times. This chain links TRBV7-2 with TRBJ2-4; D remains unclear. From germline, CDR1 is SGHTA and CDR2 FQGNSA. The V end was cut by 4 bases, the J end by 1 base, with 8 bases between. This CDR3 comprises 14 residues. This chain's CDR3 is CASSYGGAKNIQYF. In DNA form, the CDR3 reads TGTGCCAGCAGCTACGGTGGGGCCAAAAACATTCAGTACTTC.

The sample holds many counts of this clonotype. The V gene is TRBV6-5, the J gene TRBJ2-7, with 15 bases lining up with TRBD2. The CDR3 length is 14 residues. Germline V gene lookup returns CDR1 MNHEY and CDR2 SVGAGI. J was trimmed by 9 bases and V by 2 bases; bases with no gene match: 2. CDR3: CASSYPGLAGGQYF. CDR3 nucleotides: TGTGCCAGCAGTTACCCGGGACTAGCGGGAGGGCAGTACTTC.

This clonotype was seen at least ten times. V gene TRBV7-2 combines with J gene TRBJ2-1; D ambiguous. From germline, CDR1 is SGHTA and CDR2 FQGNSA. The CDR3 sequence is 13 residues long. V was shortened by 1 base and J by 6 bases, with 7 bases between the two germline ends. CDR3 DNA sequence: TGTGCCAGCAGCTTAGAGCGCGGCAATGAGCAGTTCTTC. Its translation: CASSLERGNEQFF.

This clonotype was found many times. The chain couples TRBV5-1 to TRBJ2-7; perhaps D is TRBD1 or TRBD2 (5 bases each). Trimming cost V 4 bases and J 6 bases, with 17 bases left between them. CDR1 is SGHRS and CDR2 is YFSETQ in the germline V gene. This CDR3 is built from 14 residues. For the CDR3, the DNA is TGCGCCAGCAGCGCTCAGGGACCGGTCCGCGAGCAGTACTTC. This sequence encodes CASSAQGPVREQYF. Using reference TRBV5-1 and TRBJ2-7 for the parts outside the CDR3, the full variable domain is KAGVTQTPRYLIKTRGQQVTLSCSPISGHRSVSWYQQTPGQGLQFLFEYFSETQRNKGNFPGRFSGRQFSNSRSEMNVSTLELGDSALYLCASSAQGPVREQYFGPGTRLTVT.

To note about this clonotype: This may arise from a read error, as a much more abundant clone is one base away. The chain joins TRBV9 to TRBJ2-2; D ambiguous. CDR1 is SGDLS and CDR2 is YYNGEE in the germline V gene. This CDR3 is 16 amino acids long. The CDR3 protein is CVSSVAPSPNTGELFF. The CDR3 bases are TGTGTCAGCAGCGTAGCCCCATCTCCGAACACCGGGGAGCTGTTTTTT. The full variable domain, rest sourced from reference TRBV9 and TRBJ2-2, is DSGVTQTPKHLITATGQRVTLRCSPRSGDLSVYWYQQSLDQGLQFLIQYYNGEERAKGNILERFSAQQFPDLHSELNLSSLELGDSALYFCVSSVAPSPNTGELFFGEGSRLTVL.

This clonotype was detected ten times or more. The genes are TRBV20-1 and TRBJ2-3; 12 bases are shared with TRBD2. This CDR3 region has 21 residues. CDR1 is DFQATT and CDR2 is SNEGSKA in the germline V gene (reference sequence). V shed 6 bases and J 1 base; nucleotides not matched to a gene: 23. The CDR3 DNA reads TGCAGTGCAACCCCCACCTCCCGACTAGCGGGAGAGATCAGAGGCACAGATACGCAGTATTTT. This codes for CSATPTSRLAGEIRGTDTQYF.

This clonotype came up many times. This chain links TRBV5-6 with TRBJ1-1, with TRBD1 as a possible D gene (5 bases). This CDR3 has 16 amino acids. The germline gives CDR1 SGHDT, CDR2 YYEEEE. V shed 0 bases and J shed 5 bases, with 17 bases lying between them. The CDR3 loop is CASSLDLLAGRTEAFF. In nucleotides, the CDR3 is TGTGCCAGCAGCTTGGACCTCTTGGCAGGGAGGACTGAAGCTTTCTTT.

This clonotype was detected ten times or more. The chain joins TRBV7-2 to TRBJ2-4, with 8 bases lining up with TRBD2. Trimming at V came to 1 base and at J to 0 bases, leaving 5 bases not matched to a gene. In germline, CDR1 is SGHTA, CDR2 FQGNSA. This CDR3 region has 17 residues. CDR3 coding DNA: TGTGCCAGCAGCTTAGTTAGTAGCGGGGTAGCCAAAAACATTCAGTACTTC. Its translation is CASSLVSSGVAKNIQYF.

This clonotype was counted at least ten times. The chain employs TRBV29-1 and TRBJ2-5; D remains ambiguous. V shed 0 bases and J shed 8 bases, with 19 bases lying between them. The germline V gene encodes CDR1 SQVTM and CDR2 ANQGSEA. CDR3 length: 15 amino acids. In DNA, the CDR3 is TGCAGCGTTGAAGATCGCGGCGGTGGTCCAGGAACCCAGTACTTC. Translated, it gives CSVEDRGGGPGTQYF.

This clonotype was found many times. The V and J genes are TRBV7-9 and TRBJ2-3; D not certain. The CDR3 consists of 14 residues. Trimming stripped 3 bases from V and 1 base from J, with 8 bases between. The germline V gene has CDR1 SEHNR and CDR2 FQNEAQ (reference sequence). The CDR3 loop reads CASSFTAGTDTQYF. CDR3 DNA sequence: TGTGCCAGCAGCTTTACTGCGGGCACAGATACGCAGTATTTT.

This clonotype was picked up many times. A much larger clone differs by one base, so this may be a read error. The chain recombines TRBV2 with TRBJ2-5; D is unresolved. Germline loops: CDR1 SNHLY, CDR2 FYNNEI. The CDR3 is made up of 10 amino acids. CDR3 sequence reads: CASREETQYF. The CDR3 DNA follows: TGTGCCAGCAGGGAAGAGACCCAGTACTTC.

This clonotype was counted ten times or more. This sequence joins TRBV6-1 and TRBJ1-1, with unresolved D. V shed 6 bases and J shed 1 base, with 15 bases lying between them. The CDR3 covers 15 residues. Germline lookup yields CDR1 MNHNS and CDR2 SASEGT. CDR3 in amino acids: CASRSGETPNTEAFF. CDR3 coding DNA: TGTGCCAGCAGATCGGGTGAGACCCCGAACACTGAAGCTTTCTTT.

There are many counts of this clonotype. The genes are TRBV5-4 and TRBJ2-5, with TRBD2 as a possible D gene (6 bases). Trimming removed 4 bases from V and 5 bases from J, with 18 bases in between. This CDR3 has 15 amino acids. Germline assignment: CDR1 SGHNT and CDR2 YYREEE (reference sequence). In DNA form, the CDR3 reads TGTGCCAGCAGCCGGGCGGAGGGGACGTGGGAGACCCAGTACTTC. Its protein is CASSRAEGTWETQYF. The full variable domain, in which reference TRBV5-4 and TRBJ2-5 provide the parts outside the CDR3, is ETGVTQSPTHLIKTRGQQVTLRCSSQSGHNTVSWYQQALGQGPQFIFQYYREEENGRGNFPPRFSGLQFPNYSSELNVNALELDDSALYLCASSRAEGTWETQYFGPGTRLLVL.

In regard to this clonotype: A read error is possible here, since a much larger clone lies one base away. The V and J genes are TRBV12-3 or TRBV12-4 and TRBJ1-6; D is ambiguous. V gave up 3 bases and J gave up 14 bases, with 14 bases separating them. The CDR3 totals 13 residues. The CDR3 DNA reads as TGTGCCAGCAGTTTGTGGCAGCTTTTGTCCCTCCACTTT. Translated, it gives CASSLWQLLSLHF.

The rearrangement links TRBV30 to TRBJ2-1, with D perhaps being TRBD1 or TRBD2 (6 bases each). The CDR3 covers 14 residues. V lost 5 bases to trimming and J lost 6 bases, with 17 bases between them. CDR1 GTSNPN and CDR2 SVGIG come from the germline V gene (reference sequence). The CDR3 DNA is TGTGCCTGGGCAAAGGGGGAGGAGGGCAATGAGCAGTTCTTC. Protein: CAWAKGEEGNEQFF.